This TCR beta chain was profiled in a study of T cell responses to AZD1222 COVID-19 vaccine. Broader study findings: Elevations in Spike-specific TCR breadth and depth followed administration of two AZD1222 doses. Reportedly, nearly half the spike-specific TCRs target unmutated variant regions. Spike-wide coverage was observed for vaccine-associated CD4 TCRs, with dominant responses at 160-218 and 743-854. Recipients of AZD1222 seropositive at baseline numbered only five or six.

Points on this clone: What it recognizes is unknown.

Using immunoSEQ multiplex PCR, the repertoire was profiled, and TCRdb retains in-frame clones only, with some absent. Here the sample spans tens of thousands of clones, around 90% being singletons. This CDR3 comprises 14 residues. V dropped 5 bases and J dropped 2 bases, with 12 bases sitting between them. Germline V CDR1 and CDR2: MDHEN, SYDVKM. This sequence originates from an adult in good health. This chain connects TRBV28 to TRBJ1-1; the D gene is possibly TRBD1 (5 bases). Sequenced here: peripheral blood, sampled on day 0 of AZD1222 vaccination. The CDR3 protein is CASSLPTDNTEAFF. The CDR3 DNA sequence: TGTGCCAGCAGTCTCCCGACAGACAACACTGAAGCTTTCTTT.